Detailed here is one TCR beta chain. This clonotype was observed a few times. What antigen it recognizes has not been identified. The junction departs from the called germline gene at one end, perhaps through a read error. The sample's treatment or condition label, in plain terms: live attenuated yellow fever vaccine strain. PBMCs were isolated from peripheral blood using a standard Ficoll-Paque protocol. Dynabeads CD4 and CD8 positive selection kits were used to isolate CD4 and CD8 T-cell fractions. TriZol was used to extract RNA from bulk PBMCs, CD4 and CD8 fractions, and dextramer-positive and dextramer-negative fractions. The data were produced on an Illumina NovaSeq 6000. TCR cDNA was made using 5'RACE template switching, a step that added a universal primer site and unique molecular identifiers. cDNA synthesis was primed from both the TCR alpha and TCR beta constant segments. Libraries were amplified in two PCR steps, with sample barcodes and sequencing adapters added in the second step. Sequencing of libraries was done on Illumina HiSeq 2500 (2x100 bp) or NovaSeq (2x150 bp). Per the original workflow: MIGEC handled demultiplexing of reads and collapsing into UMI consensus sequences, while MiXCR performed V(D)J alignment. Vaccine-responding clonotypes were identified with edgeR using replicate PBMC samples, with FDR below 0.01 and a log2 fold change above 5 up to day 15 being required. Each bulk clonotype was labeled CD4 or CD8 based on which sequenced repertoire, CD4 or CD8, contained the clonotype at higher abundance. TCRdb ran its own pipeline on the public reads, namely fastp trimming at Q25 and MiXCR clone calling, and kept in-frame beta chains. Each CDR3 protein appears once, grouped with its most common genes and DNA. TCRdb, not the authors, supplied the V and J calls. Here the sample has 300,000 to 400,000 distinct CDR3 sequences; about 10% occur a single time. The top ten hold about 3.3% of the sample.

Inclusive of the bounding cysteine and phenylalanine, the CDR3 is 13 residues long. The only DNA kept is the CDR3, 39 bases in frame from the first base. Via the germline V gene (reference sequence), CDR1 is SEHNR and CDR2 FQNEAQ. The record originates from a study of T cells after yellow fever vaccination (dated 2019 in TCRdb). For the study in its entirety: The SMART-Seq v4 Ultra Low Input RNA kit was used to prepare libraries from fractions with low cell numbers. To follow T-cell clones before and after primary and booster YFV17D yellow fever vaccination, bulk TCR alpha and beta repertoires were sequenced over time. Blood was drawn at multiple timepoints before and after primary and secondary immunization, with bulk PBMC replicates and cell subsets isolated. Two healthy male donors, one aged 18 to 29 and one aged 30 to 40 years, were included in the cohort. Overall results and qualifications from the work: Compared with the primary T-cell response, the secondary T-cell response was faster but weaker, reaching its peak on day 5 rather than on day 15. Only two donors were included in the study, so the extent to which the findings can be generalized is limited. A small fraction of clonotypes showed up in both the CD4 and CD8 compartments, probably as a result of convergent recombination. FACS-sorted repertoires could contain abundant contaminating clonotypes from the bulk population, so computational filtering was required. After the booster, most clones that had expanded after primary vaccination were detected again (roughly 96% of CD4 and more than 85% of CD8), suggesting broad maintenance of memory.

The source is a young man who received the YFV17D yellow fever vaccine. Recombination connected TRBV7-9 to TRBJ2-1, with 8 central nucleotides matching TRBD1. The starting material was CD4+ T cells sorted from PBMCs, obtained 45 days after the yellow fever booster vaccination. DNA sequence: TGTGCCAGCAGCTTATCGACAGGGGCCGCCAATCACTTC. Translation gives CASSLSTGAANHF.